The rows below give T cell receptor beta chains drawn from one sample of a study of PD-1 blockade in classical Hodgkin lymphoma. Only in-frame clones appear in the TCRdb table, and some are missing; sequencing was by immunoSEQ multiplex PCR. Of about 90,000 clones listed, 90% are singletons. The material was peripheral blood mononuclear cells (PBMCs), obtained before the fourth cycle of nivolumab. All receptors come from a human donor with classical Hodgkin lymphoma. Each CDR3 is given with its conserved first and last residue. The D gene is left open where the match is weak. Expanded clones are given a class, and other clones once, few, many or no size at all.

V gene	D gene	J gene	clone size	CDR3 protein	CDR3 DNA
TRBV2	TRBD2	TRBJ2-5	-	CASTPGLAGGRETQYF	TGTGCCAGCACCCCGGGACTAGCGGGGGGTCGGGAGACCCAGTACTTC
TRBV6-5	TRBD1	TRBJ2-7	-	CASSRGGRNYEQYF	TGTGCCAGCAGTAGAGGGGGCCGTAACTACGAGCAGTACTTC
TRBV9	-	TRBJ2-7	-	CASPTAPPLGSYEQYF	TGTGCCAGCCCAACAGCCCCTCCTCTCGGGTCCTACGAGCAGTACTTC
TRBV2	TRBD1	TRBJ1-5	-	CASRDTTGTGQPQHF	TGTGCCAGCAGAGACACGACAGGGACAGGGCAGCCCCAGCATTTT
TRBV5-1	TRBD1	TRBJ2-7	-	CASSLASGTVAYEQYF	TGCGCCAGCAGCTTGGCGTCCGGGACAGTGGCCTACGAGCAGTACTTC
TRBV7-8	-	TRBJ2-1	-	CASSSYGGRSYNEQFF	TGTGCCAGCAGCTCCTACGGGGGCCGCTCCTACAATGAGCAGTTCTTC
TRBV6-5	-	TRBJ1-1	-	CASEGEDTEAFF	TGTGCCAGCGAGGGGGAGGACACTGAAGCTTTCTTT
TRBV6-1	-	TRBJ2-4	once	CASSEYGSSAVLAKNIQYF	TGTGCCAGCAGTGAATACGGCAGCTCCGCCGTCTTAGCCAAAAACATTCAGTACTTC
TRBV25-1	-	TRBJ1-2	-	CASSGDYGYTF	TGTGCCAGCAGTGGGGACTATGGCTACACCTTC
TRBV4-3	TRBD1	TRBJ2-5	-	CASSPWDRAQETQYF	TGCGCCAGCAGCCCCTGGGACAGGGCCCAAGAGACCCAGTACTTC
TRBV12-5	-	TRBJ2-3	-	CASGLVRCAPDRADTQYF	TGTGCTAGTGGTTTGGTACGATGCGCACCAGACCGCGCAGATACGCAGTATTTT
TRBV7-9	TRBD1	TRBJ1-5	-	CASSPGTGNSNQPQHF	TGTGCCAGCAGCCCCGGGACAGGGAATAGCAATCAGCCCCAGCATTTT
TRBV4-2	-	TRBJ1-3	-	CASSQDPPAGNTIYF	TGTGCCAGCAGCCAAGATCCGCCAGCTGGAAACACCATATATTTT
TRBV6-1	-	TRBJ2-3	once	CASNWDQSSTDTQYF	TGTGCCAGCAATTGGGACCAGAGTAGCACAGATACGCAGTATTTT
TRBV15	-	TRBJ2-7	-	CATSFLRRRERASVYEQYF	TGTGCCACCAGCTTTCTTCGAAGGAGGGAAAGGGCCTCCGTGTACGAGCAGTACTTC
TRBV5-1	-	TRBJ2-2	-	CASSLDYNTGELFF	TGCGCCAGCAGCTTGGACTATAACACCGGGGAGCTGTTTTTT
TRBV18	-	TRBJ2-7	-	CASSPSSGEQYF	TGTGCCAGCTCACCATCTAGTGGGGAGCAGTACTTC
TRBV7-8	TRBD1	TRBJ1-5	-	CASSLTPTGGPYSNQPQHF	TGTGCCAGCAGCTTGACGCCGACAGGGGGGCCCTATAGCAATCAGCCCCAGCATTTT
TRBV18	TRBD2	TRBJ2-7	once	CASSLDGGVLYEQYF	TGTGCCAGCTCACTGGACGGGGGGGTTTTGTACGAGCAGTACTTC
TRBV6-5	-	TRBJ1-2	-	CASSYEDYYGYTF	TGTGCCAGCAGTTATGAGGATTACTATGGCTACACCTTC
TRBV30	-	TRBJ1-2	-	CAWTPLWGSEANYGYTF	TGTGCCTGGACCCCTCTGTGGGGCTCGGAAGCTAACTATGGCTACACCTTC
TRBV7-9	TRBD2	TRBJ2-7	-	CASSPNGAGGPTYEQYF	TGTGCCAGCAGCCCCAATGGAGCGGGGGGCCCTACCTACGAGCAGTACTTC
TRBV11-2	TRBD2	TRBJ2-1	-	CASSRLGGEQFF	TGTGCCAGCAGCCGACTGGGAGGGGAGCAGTTCTTC
TRBV19	-	TRBJ2-7	-	CASSIGASQPSYEQYF	TGTGCCAGTAGTATAGGAGCCTCCCAGCCCTCCTACGAGCAGTACTTC
TRBV5-1	TRBD2	TRBJ2-1	-	CASSIPGLAGPYNEQFF	TGCGCCAGCAGCATACCGGGACTAGCGGGGCCGTACAATGAGCAGTTCTTC
TRBV25-1	-	TRBJ2-2	once	CASSSSASNTGELFF	TGTGCCAGCAGTAGTTCCGCCTCGAACACCGGGGAGCTGTTTTTT
TRBV30	TRBD1	TRBJ2-2	-	CAWKVNRDRDRRELFF	TGTGCCTGGAAGGTAAACCGGGACAGGGACCGGCGGGAGCTGTTTTTT
TRBV4-2	TRBD2	TRBJ2-5	-	CASSQVPSGDETQYF	TGTGCCAGCAGCCAAGTTCCTAGCGGGGATGAGACCCAGTACTTC
TRBV6-5	TRBD1	TRBJ1-2	-	CASSRSGGLVYGYTF	TGTGCCAGCAGTCGATCAGGGGGCTTAGTCTATGGCTACACCTTC
TRBV5-6	-	TRBJ1-1	-	CASSLGMPRGTEAFF	TGTGCCAGCAGTCTCGGGATGCCTAGGGGGACTGAAGCTTTCTTT
TRBV7-9	-	TRBJ2-7	-	CASSSMYEQYF	TGTGCCAGCAGCTCGATGTACGAGCAGTACTTC
TRBV4-2	-	TRBJ1-5	-	CASSQDTEGEGTHQPQHF	TGTGCCAGCAGCCAAGATACGGAGGGGGAAGGGACTCATCAGCCCCAGCATTTT
TRBV19	-	TRBJ2-7	medium-sized	CASSGGPYEQYF	TGTGCCAGTAGCGGGGGGCCCTACGAGCAGTACTTC
TRBV19	-	TRBJ2-3	-	CASNPGPPPDTQYF	TGTGCCAGTAACCCAGGGCCCCCCCCAGATACGCAGTATTTT
TRBV2	-	TRBJ2-1	-	CASGGNRGLKLGQFF	TGTGCCAGCGGGGGGAACAGGGGTCTCAAGTTAGGGCAGTTCTTC
TRBV30	-	TRBJ2-5	-	CAWGGQETQYF	TGTGCCTGGGGGGGGCAAGAGACCCAGTACTTC